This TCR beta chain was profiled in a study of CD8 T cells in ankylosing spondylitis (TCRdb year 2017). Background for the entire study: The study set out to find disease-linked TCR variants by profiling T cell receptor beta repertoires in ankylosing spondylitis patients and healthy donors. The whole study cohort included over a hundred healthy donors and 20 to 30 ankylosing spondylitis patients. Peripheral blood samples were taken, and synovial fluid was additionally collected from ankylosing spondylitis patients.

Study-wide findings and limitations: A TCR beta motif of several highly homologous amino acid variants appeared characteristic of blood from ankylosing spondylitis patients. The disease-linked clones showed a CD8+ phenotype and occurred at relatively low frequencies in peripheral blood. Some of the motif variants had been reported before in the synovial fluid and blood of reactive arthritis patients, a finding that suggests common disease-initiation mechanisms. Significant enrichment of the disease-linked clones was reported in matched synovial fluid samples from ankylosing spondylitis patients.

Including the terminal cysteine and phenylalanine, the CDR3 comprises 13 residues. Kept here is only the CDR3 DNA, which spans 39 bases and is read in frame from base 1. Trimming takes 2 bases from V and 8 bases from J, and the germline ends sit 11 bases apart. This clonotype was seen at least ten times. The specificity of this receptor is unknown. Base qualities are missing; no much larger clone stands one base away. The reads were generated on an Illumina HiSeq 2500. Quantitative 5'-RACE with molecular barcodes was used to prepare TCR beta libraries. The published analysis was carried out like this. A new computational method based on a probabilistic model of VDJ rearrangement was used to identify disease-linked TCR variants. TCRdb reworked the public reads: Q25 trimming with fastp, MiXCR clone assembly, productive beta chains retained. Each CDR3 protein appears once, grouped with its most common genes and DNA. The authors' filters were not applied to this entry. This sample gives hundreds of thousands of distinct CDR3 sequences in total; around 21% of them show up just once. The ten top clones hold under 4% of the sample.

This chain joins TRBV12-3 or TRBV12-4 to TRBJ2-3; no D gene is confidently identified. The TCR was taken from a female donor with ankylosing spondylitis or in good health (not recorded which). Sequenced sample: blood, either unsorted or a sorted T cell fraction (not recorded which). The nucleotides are TGTGCCAGCAGTTTAATACGTGGATTTACGCAGTATTTT. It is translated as CASSLIRGFTQYF.